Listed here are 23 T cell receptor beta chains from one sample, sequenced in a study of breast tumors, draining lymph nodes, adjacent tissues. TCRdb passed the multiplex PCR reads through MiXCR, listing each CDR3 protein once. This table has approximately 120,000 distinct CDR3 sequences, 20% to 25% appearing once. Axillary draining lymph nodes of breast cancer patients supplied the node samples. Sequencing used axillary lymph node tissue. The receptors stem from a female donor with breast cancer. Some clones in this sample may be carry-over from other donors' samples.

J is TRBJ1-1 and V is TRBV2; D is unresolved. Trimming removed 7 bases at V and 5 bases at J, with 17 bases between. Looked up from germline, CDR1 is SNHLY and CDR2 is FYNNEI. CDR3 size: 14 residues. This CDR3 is CASNIGLVGTEAFF. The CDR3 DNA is TGTGCCAGCAATATAGGACTTGTTGGAACTGAAGCTTTCTTT.

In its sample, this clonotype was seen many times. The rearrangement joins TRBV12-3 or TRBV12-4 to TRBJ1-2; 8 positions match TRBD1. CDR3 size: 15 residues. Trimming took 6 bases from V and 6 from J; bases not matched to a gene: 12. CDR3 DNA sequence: TGTGCCAGCAGCCGTCCCGGGACAGGCGAGGATGGCTACACCTTC. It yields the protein CASSRPGTGEDGYTF.

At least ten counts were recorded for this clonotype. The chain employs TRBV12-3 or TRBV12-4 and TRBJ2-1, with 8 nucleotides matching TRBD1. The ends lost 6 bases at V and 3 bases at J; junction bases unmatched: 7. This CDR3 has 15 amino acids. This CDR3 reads CASSPRDRYYNEQFF. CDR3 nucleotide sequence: TGTGCCAGCAGCCCGAGGGACAGGTACTACAATGAGCAGTTCTTC.

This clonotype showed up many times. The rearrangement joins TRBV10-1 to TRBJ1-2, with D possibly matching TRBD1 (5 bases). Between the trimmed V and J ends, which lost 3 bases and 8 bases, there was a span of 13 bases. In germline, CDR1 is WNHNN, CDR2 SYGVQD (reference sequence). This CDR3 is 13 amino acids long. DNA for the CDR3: TGCGCCAGCAGTGATGGGGGGTCGCGGGGCTACACCTTC. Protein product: CASSDGGSRGYTF.

The CDR3 bases are TGCAGCGTTGAAGATCACCTATTGGACAGGGGGCAAGGTGGCTACACCTTC. Protein sequence: CSVEDHLLDRGQGGYTF. The chain has TRBV29-1 and TRBJ1-2, with TRBD1 identical over 11 bases. CDR1 SQVTM and CDR2 ANQGSEA come from the germline V gene. The trim removed 0 bases at V and 7 bases at J, leaving 13 bases unmatched. The CDR3 is 17 residues long.

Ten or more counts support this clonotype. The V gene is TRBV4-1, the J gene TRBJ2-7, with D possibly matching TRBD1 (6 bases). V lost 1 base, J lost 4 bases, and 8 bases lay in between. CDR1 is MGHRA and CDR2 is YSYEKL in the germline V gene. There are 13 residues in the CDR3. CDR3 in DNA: TGCGCCAGCAGCCAAGCCGACAGGTACGAGCAGTACTTC. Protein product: CASSQADRYEQYF.

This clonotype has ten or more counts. CDR3 sequence (DNA): TGTGCCAGCAGCGCGACAGGGGGCAACGGCTACACCTTC. This codes for CASSATGGNGYTF. The J gene is TRBJ1-2, the V gene TRBV9; 10 positions agree with TRBD1. The CDR3 length is 13 residues. Looked up from germline, CDR1 is SGDLS and CDR2 is YYNGEE. Trimming at V came to 3 bases and at J to 8 bases, leaving 4 bases not matched to a gene.

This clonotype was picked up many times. The CDR3 DNA sequence: TGCGCCAGCAGCTTGGAAGGAACAGGGACTATTGGGGCCAACGTCCTGACTTTC. Amino acid sequence: CASSLEGTGTIGANVLTF. This chain links TRBV5-1 with TRBJ2-6, with D possibly being TRBD2 (7 bases). CDR3 size: 18 residues. V lost 0 bases to trimming and J lost 3 bases, with 16 bases between them. The germline gives CDR1 SGHRS, CDR2 YFSETQ. The full variable domain, its missing parts supplied by reference TRBV5-1 and TRBJ2-6, is KAGVTQTPRYLIKTRGQQVTLSCSPISGHRSVSWYQQTPGQGLQFLFEYFSETQRNKGNFPGRFSGRQFSNSRSEMNVSTLELGDSALYLCASSLEGTGTIGANVLTFGAGSRLTVL.

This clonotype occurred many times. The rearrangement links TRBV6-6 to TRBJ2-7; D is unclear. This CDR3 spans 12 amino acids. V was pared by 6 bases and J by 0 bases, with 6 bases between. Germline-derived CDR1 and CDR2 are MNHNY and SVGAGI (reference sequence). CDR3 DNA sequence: TGTGCCAGCAGGGCGAGCTCCTACGAGCAGTACTTC. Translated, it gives CASRASSYEQYF.

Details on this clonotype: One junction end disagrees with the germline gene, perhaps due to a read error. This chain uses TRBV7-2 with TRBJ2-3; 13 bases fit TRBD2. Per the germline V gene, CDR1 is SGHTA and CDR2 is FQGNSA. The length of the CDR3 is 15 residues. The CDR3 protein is CASNLLAGGPDMQYF. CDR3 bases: TGTGCCAGCAACTTACTAGCGGGAGGGCCAGATATGCAGTATTTT.

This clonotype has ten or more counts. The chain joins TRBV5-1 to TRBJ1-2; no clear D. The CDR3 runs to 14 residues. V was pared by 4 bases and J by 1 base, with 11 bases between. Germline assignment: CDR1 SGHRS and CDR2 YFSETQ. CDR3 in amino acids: CASSDQVHNYGYTF. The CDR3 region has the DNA TGCGCCAGCAGCGACCAGGTACATAACTATGGCTACACCTTC.

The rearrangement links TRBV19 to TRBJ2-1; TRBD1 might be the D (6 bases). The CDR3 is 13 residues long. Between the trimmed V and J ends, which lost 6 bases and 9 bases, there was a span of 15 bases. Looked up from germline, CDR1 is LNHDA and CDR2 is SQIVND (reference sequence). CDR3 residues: CASRDPGAFEQFF. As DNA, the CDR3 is TGTGCCAGTAGGGACCCAGGGGCCTTTGAGCAGTTCTTC.

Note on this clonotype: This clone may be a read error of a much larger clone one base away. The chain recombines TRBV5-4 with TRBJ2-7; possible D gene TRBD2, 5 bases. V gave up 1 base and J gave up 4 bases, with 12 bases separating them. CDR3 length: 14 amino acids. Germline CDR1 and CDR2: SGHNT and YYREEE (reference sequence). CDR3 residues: CASSLYPRGYEQYF. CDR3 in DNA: TGTGCCAGCAGCTTGTACCCTCGGGGATACGAGCAGTACTTC.

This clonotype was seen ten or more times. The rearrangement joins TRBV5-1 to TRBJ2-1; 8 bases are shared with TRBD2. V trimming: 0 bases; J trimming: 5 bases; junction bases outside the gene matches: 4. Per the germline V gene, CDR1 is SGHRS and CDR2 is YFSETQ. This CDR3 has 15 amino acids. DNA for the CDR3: TGCGCCAGCAGCTTGGAGGTAGCGGGGAACAATGAGCAGTTCTTC. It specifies CASSLEVAGNNEQFF.

The CDR3 nucleotides read TGTGCCAGCAGTCATCTAGCGGAGGTGGACGAGACCCAGTACTTC. Residues: CASSHLAEVDETQYF. The chain has TRBV5-4 and TRBJ2-5; 7 nucleotides agree with TRBD2. Trimming removed 5 bases from V and 5 bases from J; junction bases left unmatched: 12. CDR1 and CDR2 from the germline V gene are SGHNT and YYREEE (reference sequence). The CDR3 runs to 15 residues. Drawing the rest from reference TRBV5-4 and TRBJ2-5, the complete variable domain is ETGVTQSPTHLIKTRGQQVTLRCSSQSGHNTVSWYQQALGQGPQFIFQYYREEENGRGNFPPRFSGLQFPNYSSELNVNALELDDSALYLCASSHLAEVDETQYFGPGTRLLVL.

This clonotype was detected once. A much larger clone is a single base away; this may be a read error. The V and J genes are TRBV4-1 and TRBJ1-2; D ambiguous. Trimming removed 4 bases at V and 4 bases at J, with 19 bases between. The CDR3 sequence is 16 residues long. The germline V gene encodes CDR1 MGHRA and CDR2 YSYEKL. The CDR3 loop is CASSPAAGPLAYGYTF. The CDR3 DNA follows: TGCGCCAGCAGCCCCGCGGCCGGCCCCCTCGCCTATGGCTACACCTTC.

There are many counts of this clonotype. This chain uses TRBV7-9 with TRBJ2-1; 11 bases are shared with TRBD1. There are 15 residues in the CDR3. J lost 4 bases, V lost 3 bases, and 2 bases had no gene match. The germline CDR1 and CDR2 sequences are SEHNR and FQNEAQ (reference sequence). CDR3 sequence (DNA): TGTGCCAGCAGCTTCGGGACAGGGGGGTACAATGAGCAGTTCTTC. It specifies CASSFGTGGYNEQFF.

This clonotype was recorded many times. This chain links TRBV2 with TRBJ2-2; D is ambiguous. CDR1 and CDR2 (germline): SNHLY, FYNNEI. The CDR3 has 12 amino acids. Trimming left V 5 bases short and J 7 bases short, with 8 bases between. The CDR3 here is CASSPESGELFF. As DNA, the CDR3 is TGTGCCAGCAGTCCAGAGAGCGGGGAGCTGTTTTTT.

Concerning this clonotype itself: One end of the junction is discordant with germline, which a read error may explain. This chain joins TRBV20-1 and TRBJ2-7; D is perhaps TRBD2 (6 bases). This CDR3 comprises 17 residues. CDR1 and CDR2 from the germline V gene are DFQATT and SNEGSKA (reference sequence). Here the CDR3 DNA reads TGCGGTGCTAGAGATGGGGGGACTGGCGGGCTCTCCTACGAGCAGTACTTC. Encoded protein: CGARDGGTGGLSYEQYF.

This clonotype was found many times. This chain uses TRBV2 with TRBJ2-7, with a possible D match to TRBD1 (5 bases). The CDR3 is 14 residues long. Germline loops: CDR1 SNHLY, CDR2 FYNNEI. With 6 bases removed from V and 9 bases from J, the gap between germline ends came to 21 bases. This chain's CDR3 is CASSQTQYEGVQYF. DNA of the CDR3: TGTGCCAGCAGCCAGACACAATACGAAGGGGTGCAGTACTTC.

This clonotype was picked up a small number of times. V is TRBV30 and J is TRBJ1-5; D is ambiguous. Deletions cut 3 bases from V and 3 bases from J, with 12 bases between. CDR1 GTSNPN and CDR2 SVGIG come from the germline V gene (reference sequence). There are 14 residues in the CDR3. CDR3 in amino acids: CAWSVGQPNQPQHF. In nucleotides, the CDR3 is TGTGCCTGGAGCGTAGGCCAGCCCAATCAGCCCCAGCATTTT.

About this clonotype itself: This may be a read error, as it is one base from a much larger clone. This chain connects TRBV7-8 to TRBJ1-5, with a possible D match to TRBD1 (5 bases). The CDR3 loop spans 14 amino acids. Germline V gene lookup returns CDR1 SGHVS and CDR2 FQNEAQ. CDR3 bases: TGTGCCAGCAGCCTGACAGAGGGCGATCAGCCCCGGCATTTT. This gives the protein CASSLTEGDQPRHF.

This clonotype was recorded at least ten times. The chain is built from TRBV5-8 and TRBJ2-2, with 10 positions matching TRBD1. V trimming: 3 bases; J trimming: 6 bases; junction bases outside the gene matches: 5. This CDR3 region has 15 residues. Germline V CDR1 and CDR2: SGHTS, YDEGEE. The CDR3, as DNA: TGTGCCAGCAGCTACCGGGACAGGGGACCCGGGGAGCTGTTTTTT. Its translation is CASSYRDRGPGELFF.